Following are 26 T cell receptor beta chains from one sample sequenced in a study of cytomegalovirus exposure and HLA in healthy donors. This PCR relied on a set of 60 Vbeta primers and 13 Jbeta primers. Clones were read by immunoSEQ multiplex PCR, and TCRdb kept only the in-frame ones, dropping some. The table has about 190,000 clones, 80% to 85% seen once; the top ten hold roughly 0.8%. Source material: PBMCs. The source of these receptors is a woman aged 18 to 35 in good health and CMV-seronegative.

The chain joins TRBV9 to TRBJ2-5; no definite D call. V lost 4 bases and J 2 bases, leaving 12 bases between the germline ends. Germline CDR1 is SGDLS and CDR2 is YYNGEE. The CDR3 sequence is 14 residues long. In DNA, the CDR3 is TGTGCCAGCAGCATTTCGCCGGAGCAAGAGACCCAGTACTTC. This gives the protein CASSISPEQETQYF.

This chain links TRBV5-5 with TRBJ2-3; 11 bases are shared with TRBD1. V was clipped by 0 bases and J by 3 bases; unmatched bases: 6. The CDR3 covers 17 residues. CDR1 and CDR2 from the germline V gene are SGHKS and YYEKEE (reference sequence). The CDR3 DNA follows: TGTGCCAGCAGCTTGGGCGCGGGGACAGGGGGTACAGATACGCAGTATTTT. Amino acid sequence: CASSLGAGTGGTDTQYF.

The chain joins TRBV6-5 to TRBJ1-6, with no clear D. The CDR3 totals 14 residues. Germline V gene data show CDR1 as MNHEY and CDR2 as SVGAGI. Trimming took off 7 bases at V and 7 bases at J, with 14 bases between the two ends. CDR3 sequence reads: CASMSWSENSPLHF. DNA for the CDR3: TGTGCCAGCATGTCGTGGTCAGAAAATTCACCCCTCCACTTT.

The chain recombines TRBV9 with TRBJ2-3; tentatively, D is TRBD2 (5 bases). Trimming removed 0 bases from V and 6 bases from J, with 11 bases in between. Per germline, CDR1 SGDLS and CDR2 YYNGEE. The CDR3 has 14 residues. CDR3 amino acids: CASSVVSSADTQYF. The CDR3 bases are TGTGCCAGCAGCGTAGTTAGTAGCGCTGATACGCAGTATTTT.

V and J are TRBV27 and TRBJ2-6; TRBD1 is a possible D gene (5 bases). This CDR3 spans 13 amino acids. Trimming cost V 5 bases and J 6 bases, with 8 bases left between them. CDR1 and CDR2 (germline): MNHEY, SMNVEV (reference sequence). The CDR3 nucleotides read TGTGCCAGCAGTCCACAGGCGGCCAACGTCCTGACTTTC. Translation: CASSPQAANVLTF.

The genes are TRBV7-8 and TRBJ2-7; 11 bases match TRBD1. This CDR3 is built from 17 residues. Germline CDR1 is SGHVS and CDR2 is FQNEAQ. J gave up 6 bases and V 2 bases, and 12 bases lay outside the gene matches. The DNA of the CDR3 is TGTGCCAGCAGCTTATACATCTCAGGGGACAGGGGGGTCGAGCAGTACTTC. Translation gives CASSLYISGDRGVEQYF.

The chain employs TRBV7-9 and TRBJ1-1; a possible D gene is TRBD1 (6 bases). V dropped 5 bases and J dropped 2 bases, with 21 bases sitting between them. The CDR3 has 17 amino acids. The germline V gene has CDR1 SEHNR and CDR2 FQNEAQ (reference sequence). In DNA form, the CDR3 reads TGTGCCAGCAGCCTGCTTTCTTTGGGACAACAAAACACTGAAGCTTTCTTT. Translating gives CASSLLSLGQQNTEAFF.

The chain joins TRBV7-2 to TRBJ2-1; perhaps TRBD2 as D (5 bases). Deletions cut 3 bases from V and 9 bases from J, with 6 bases between. Germline V gene data show CDR1 as SGHTA and CDR2 as FQGNSA. This CDR3 contains 11 residues. This CDR3 is CASSFGLEQFF. The CDR3 nucleotides are TGTGCCAGCAGCTTCGGACTTGAGCAGTTCTTC.

Only a few counts were recorded for this clone. This chain uses TRBV30 with TRBJ2-3, with no clear D. V lost 6 bases and J 2 bases, leaving 12 bases between the germline ends. Germline CDR1 GTSNPN, CDR2 SVGIG (reference sequence). The CDR3 sequence is 13 residues long. The CDR3 protein is CACASSHTDTQYF. The DNA of the CDR3 is TGTGCCTGTGCTAGTTCCCACACAGATACGCAGTATTTT.

This clone is a singleton in its sample. V is TRBV6-1 and J is TRBJ2-2, with 7 bases identical to TRBD2. Germline V gene lookup returns CDR1 MNHNS and CDR2 SASEGT. V dropped 3 bases and J dropped 0; count of bases not matched to a gene: 10. CDR3 length: 18 residues. The DNA for the CDR3 is TGTGCCAGCAGTGAGAATCTAGCGGTCCTCGCGAACACCGGGGAGCTGTTTTTT. Its protein is CASSENLAVLANTGELFF.

This chain links TRBV4-2 with TRBJ2-1, with D possibly TRBD1 on 5 matching bases. Trimming left V 1 base short and J 0 bases short, with 10 bases between. This CDR3 comprises 16 residues. CDR1 and CDR2 from the germline V gene are LGHNA and YNFKEQ. This CDR3 is CASSQVGRSSYNEQFF. CDR3 bases: TGTGCCAGCAGCCAAGTGGGGCGGAGCTCCTACAATGAGCAGTTCTTC.

Notes on this clone: Other DNA sequences within the sample encode an identical CDR3. V and J are TRBV27 and TRBJ2-1; TRBD2 is a possible D gene (6 bases). Trimming pared 2 bases from V and 0 bases from J, leaving 8 bases between. Per germline, CDR1 MNHEY and CDR2 SMNVEV (reference sequence). CDR3 size: 15 residues. The CDR3 DNA reads TGTGCCAGCAGTTTAGCGGGGAGCTCCTACAATGAGCAGTTCTTC. This translates into CASSLAGSSYNEQFF.

The CDR3 sequence: CASSGDRDCSYEQYF. In DNA form, the CDR3 reads TGTGCCAGCAGTGGGGACCGGGACTGTTCCTACGAGCAGTACTTC. The chain carries TRBV6-4 and TRBJ2-7, with D possibly being TRBD2 (6 bases). The CDR3 totals 15 residues. Germline loops: CDR1 MRHNA, CDR2 SNTAGT. The ends were cut back, 4 bases at V and 1 base at J, with 14 bases in the middle.

The genes are TRBV27 and TRBJ1-3; unclear D gene. This CDR3 contains 15 residues. Trimming stripped 8 bases from V and 1 base from J, with 15 bases between. Germline lookup yields CDR1 MNHEY and CDR2 SMNVEV (reference sequence). CDR3 nucleotides: TGTGCCAGCTCACGTAGTACGGGTTCTGGAAACACCATATATTTT. Translation gives CASSRSTGSGNTIYF.

The chain joins TRBV7-9 to TRBJ1-5, with D maybe TRBD1 (5 bases). V was pared by 0 bases and J by 0 bases, with 9 bases between. Germline V gene lookup returns CDR1 SEHNR and CDR2 FQNEAQ (reference sequence). The CDR3 is 16 amino acids. CDR3 region: CASSLATGYSNQPQHF. Written as DNA, the CDR3 is TGTGCCAGCAGCTTAGCCACAGGTTATAGCAATCAGCCCCAGCATTTT.

This clone appeared a single time. The V and J genes are TRBV18 and TRBJ1-3; the D gene is possibly TRBD1 (5 bases). Trimming left V 3 bases short and J 4 bases short, with 13 bases between. CDR1 is KGHSH and CDR2 is LQKENI in the germline V gene. The CDR3 runs to 15 residues. This CDR3 reads CASSPGGEPGNTIYF. CDR3 sequence (DNA): TGTGCCAGCTCACCGGGGGGGGAGCCCGGAAACACCATATATTTT.

The chain links TRBV7-9 to TRBJ1-2; no clear D gene. The V and J ends lost 3 bases and 4 bases respectively, with 15 bases between them. The CDR3 covers 15 residues. Germline lookup yields CDR1 SEHNR and CDR2 FQNEAQ (reference sequence). CDR3 coding DNA: TGTGCCAGCAGCTTGCCCTACGTGGAGGGCTATGGCTACACCTTC. It encodes CASSLPYVEGYGYTF.

This clone was counted a single time. The V call is TRBV30, the J call TRBJ1-4, with a tentative D call TRBD1 (5 bases). The CDR3 spans 13 residues. Trimming shortened V by 4 bases and J by 5 bases, and 11 bases separated the two germline ends. In germline, CDR1 is GTSNPN, CDR2 SVGIG (reference sequence). The CDR3 spells CAWTRQLNEKLFF. CDR3 nucleotides: TGTGCCTGGACTCGACAGCTAAATGAAAAACTGTTTTTT.

CDR3 sequence: CATSRGQGATYEQYF. CDR3 in DNA: TGTGCCACCAGCAGAGGACAGGGGGCAACCTACGAGCAGTACTTC. The V and J genes are TRBV15 and TRBJ2-7, with TRBD1 identical over 10 bases. V was clipped by 1 base and J by 2 bases; unmatched bases: 2. CDR1 is LNHNV, CDR2 YYDKDF, per germline (reference sequence). The CDR3 extends over 15 amino acids.

The chain employs TRBV7-6 and TRBJ2-5, with 10 bases matching TRBD1. The germline V gene encodes CDR1 SGHVS and CDR2 FNYEAQ. With 7 bases clipped from V and 5 bases from J, the junction kept 10 bases outside the gene matches. The CDR3 consists of 15 residues. Here the CDR3 reads CASTQTGGALETQYF. In DNA, the CDR3 is TGTGCCAGCACCCAGACAGGGGGCGCCTTGGAGACCCAGTACTTC.

The chain recombines TRBV27 with TRBJ2-7, with a weak D call TRBD2 (6 bases). The germline CDR1 and CDR2 sequences are MNHEY and SMNVEV (reference sequence). V was pared by 5 bases and J by 2 bases, with 10 bases between. This CDR3 is built from 13 residues. CDR3 in amino acids: CASSPGLTYEQYF. Here the CDR3 DNA reads TGTGCCAGCAGTCCGGGACTCACCTACGAGCAGTACTTC.

This sequence joins TRBV19 and TRBJ1-1; 7 bases are shared with TRBD1. V lost 5 bases to trimming and J lost 2 bases; unmatched junction nucleotides: 5. Germline lookup yields CDR1 LNHDA and CDR2 SQIVND (reference sequence). The CDR3 runs 14 residues. The CDR3 nucleotides read TGTGCCAGTAGTTCCCGGGACAGTAACACTGAAGCTTTCTTT. As protein: CASSSRDSNTEAFF. Based on the CDR3 plus reference TRBV19 and TRBJ1-1, the full variable domain is DGGITQSPKYLFRKEGQNVTLSCEQNLNHDAMYWYRQDPGQGLRLIYYSQIVNDFQKGDIAEGYSVSREKKESFPLTVTSAQKNPTAFYLCASSSRDSNTEAFFGQGTRLTVV.

This clone has just a few counts. The V and J genes are TRBV5-1 and TRBJ2-1; TRBD1 aligns across 11 bases. The CDR3 has 15 amino acids. V lost 6 bases to trimming and J lost 5 bases; unmatched junction nucleotides: 7. Germline V lookup: CDR1 SGHRS, CDR2 YFSETQ. The CDR3 DNA reads TGCGCCAGCAATCACGGGACAGGGGGTGACAATGAGCAGTTCTTC. It codes for CASNHGTGGDNEQFF.

This clone was observed once. V gene TRBV5-1 combines with J gene TRBJ2-2; D perhaps matches TRBD1 (5 bases). V was trimmed by 5 bases and J by 4 bases, leaving 9 bases between them. The germline gives CDR1 SGHRS, CDR2 YFSETQ. This CDR3 is 13 amino acids long. DNA of the CDR3: TGCGCCAGCAGGGGGCGGCCCACCGGGGAGCTGTTTTTT. As protein: CASRGRPTGELFF.

This clone turned up a few times. This sequence joins TRBV7-6 and TRBJ2-1; TRBD1 is a possible D gene (5 bases). The CDR3 is 16 amino acids. V dropped 5 bases and J dropped 2 bases, with 16 bases sitting between them. Germline V gives CDR1 SGHVS, CDR2 FNYEAQ. The CDR3, as DNA: TGTGCCAGCAGCCTACCCCAGGGCGCGCCCTACAATGAGCAGTTCTTC. Residues: CASSLPQGAPYNEQFF.

This chain joins TRBV20-1 and TRBJ2-7; no reliable D call. CDR1 is DFQATT, CDR2 SNEGSKA, per germline (reference sequence). The V end lost 0 bases, the J end lost 4 bases, and 4 bases lay between the germline ends. The CDR3 covers 11 residues. The DNA of the CDR3 is TGCAGTGCTAGAGATCAATACGAGCAGTACTTC. Translation gives CSARDQYEQYF.